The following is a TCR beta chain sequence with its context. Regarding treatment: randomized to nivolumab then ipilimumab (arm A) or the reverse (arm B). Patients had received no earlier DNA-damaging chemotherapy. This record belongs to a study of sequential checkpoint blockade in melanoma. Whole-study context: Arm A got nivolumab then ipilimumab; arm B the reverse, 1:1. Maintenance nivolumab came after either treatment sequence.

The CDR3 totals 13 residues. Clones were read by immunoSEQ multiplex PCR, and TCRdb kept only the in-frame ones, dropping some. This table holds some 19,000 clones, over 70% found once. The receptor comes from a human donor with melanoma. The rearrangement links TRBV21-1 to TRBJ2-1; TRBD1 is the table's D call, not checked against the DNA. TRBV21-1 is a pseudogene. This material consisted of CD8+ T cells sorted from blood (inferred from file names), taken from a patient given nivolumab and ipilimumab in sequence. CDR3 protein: CAIPQGFYNEQFF. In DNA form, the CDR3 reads TGTGCCATCCCTCAGGGGTTCTACAATGAGCAGTTCTTC.